These 22 T cell receptor beta chains were sequenced from one sample in a study of regulatory T cells in long-lasting Graves disease. Time point of the sample: persistent/refractory GD, antithyroid drugs over 5 years with positive TRAb. PBMC RNA served as the TCR library source. Arm-PCR of CDR3 regions and iRepertoire HTBI primers were used to build TCR beta libraries. A single record per CDR3 protein comes from TCRdb applying MiXCR to the multiplex PCR reads. The sample carries 350,000 to 500,000 distinct CDR3 sequences, approximately 22% recorded once. The source material was peripheral blood mononuclear cells (PBMCs), sampled when the disease was refractory, from a patient treated with antithyroid drugs. All receptors derive from a female donor with Graves disease.

The chain employs TRBV6-1 and TRBJ1-3, with 9 bases lining up with TRBD1. CDR3 size: 15 residues. The V gene end was trimmed by 5 bases and the J gene end by 2 bases; junction bases not matched to a gene: 4. Looked up from germline, CDR1 is MNHNS and CDR2 is SASEGT. CDR3 sequence reads: CASSPDRGAGNTIYF. The CDR3 DNA follows: TGTGCCAGCAGTCCGGACAGGGGAGCTGGAAACACCATATATTTT.

This sequence joins TRBV20-1 and TRBJ1-2; weak D call: TRBD1 (6 bases). Germline loops: CDR1 DFQATT, CDR2 SNEGSKA (reference sequence). The length of the CDR3 is 14 residues. Trimming shortened V by 0 bases and J by 7 bases, and 15 bases separated the two germline ends. The CDR3 DNA is TGCAGTGCTAGAGATTCCCGGGGGCCGGGTGGCTACACCTTC. Translation: CSARDSRGPGGYTF.

This clonotype was detected a few times. V and J are TRBV29-1 and TRBJ2-7, with 10 bases identical to TRBD1. The V gene end was trimmed by 6 bases and the J gene end by 5 bases; junction bases not matched to a gene: 10. Germline-derived CDR1 and CDR2 are SQVTM and ANQGSEA. There are 14 residues in the CDR3. Here the CDR3 DNA reads TGCAGCGTCCAATCCGGGACAGGGGACCACGAGCAGTACTTC. Protein sequence: CSVQSGTGDHEQYF.

For this clonotype: This clone may be a read error of a much larger clone one base away. V gene TRBV20-1 combines with J gene TRBJ1-2; D remains unclear. Germline CDR1 DFQATT, CDR2 SNEGSKA (reference sequence). The CDR3 sequence is 15 residues long. In DNA, the CDR3 is TGCAGTGCTAGGGAGAGGCGGCTAGCTAACTGTGGCTACACCTTC. Its protein is CSARERRLANCGYTF.

This clonotype was counted ten times or more. The V call is TRBV20-1, the J call TRBJ2-5, with 10 bases lining up with TRBD1. Per the germline V gene, CDR1 is DFQATT and CDR2 is SNEGSKA (reference sequence). The V and J ends lost 3 bases and 6 bases, in that order; junction bases with no gene match: 7. There are 14 residues in the CDR3. The CDR3: CSASPGQGRQTQYF. As DNA, the CDR3 is TGCAGTGCTAGTCCGGGACAGGGGAGACAGACCCAGTACTTC.

Many counts were recorded for this clonotype. The rearrangement uses TRBV12-3 or TRBV12-4 and TRBJ1-2; 7 bases map to TRBD1. There are 16 residues in the CDR3. Unmatched junction bases numbered 8, after V lost 4 bases and J lost 0 bases. The CDR3 loop is CASSSGRGISNYGYTF. CDR3 DNA: TGTGCCAGCAGTTCGGGCAGGGGGATTTCTAACTATGGCTACACCTTC.

This clonotype was seen at least ten times. The chain couples TRBV10-3 to TRBJ2-7, with 8 bases lining up with TRBD2. There are 15 residues in the CDR3. The V and J ends lost 9 bases and 9 bases, in that order; junction bases with no gene match: 19. The V gene's germline CDR1 is ENHRY and CDR2 SYGVKD. DNA of the CDR3: TGTGCCATTAGAGATATAGGGGCTAGCGGGCACGGGCAGTACTTC. It is translated as CAIRDIGASGHGQYF.

J is TRBJ1-2 and V is TRBV3-1; D is possibly TRBD1 (6 bases). Germline-derived CDR1 and CDR2 are LGHDT and YNNKEL (reference sequence). V gave up 5 bases and J gave up 4 bases, with 20 bases separating them. This CDR3 region has 16 residues. CDR3 loop: CASSFSDRRLFYGYTF. The CDR3, as DNA: TGTGCCAGCAGCTTTTCTGACAGGAGGTTATTCTATGGCTACACCTTC.

This chain connects TRBV2 to TRBJ2-3, with D tentatively TRBD2 (5 bases). The germline V and J ends were trimmed by 10 bases and 0 bases, with 14 bases remaining between them. The CDR3 sequence is 14 residues long. The germline gives CDR1 SNHLY, CDR2 FYNNEI. Here the CDR3 DNA reads TGTGCCACCGGCCGTAGCGCAAGCACAGATACGCAGTATTTT. It codes for CATGRSASTDTQYF. Drawing the rest from reference TRBV2 and TRBJ2-3, the complete variable domain is EPEVTQTPSHQVTQMGQEVILRCVPISNHLYFYWYRQILGQKVEFLVSFYNNEISEKSEIFDDQFSVERPDGSNFTLKIRSTKLEDSAMYFCATGRSASTDTQYFGPGTRLTVL.

The rearrangement joins TRBV2 to TRBJ1-2, with TRBD1 matching 11 bases. The junction had 9 bases not matched to a gene; V was cut back by 6 bases and J by 6 bases. The CDR3 is 15 amino acids. Germline CDR1 is SNHLY and CDR2 is FYNNEI. The CDR3 bases are TGTGCCAGCAGGGGGTTTTGGACAGGGGGCAATGGCTACACCTTC. This gives the protein CASRGFWTGGNGYTF.

This clonotype was recorded many times. The chain recombines TRBV3-1 with TRBJ1-2, with 9 nucleotides matching TRBD1. The CDR3 has 13 residues. The junction had 6 bases not matched to a gene; V was cut back by 5 bases and J by 8 bases. Looked up from germline, CDR1 is LGHDT and CDR2 is YNNKEL (reference sequence). Here the CDR3 DNA reads TGTGCCAGCAGCTTTACAGGGGGCGCGGGCTACACCTTC. This codes for CASSFTGGAGYTF.

The chain has TRBV6-1 and TRBJ2-7; TRBD1 might be the D (6 bases). The length of the CDR3 is 12 residues. The ends were cut back, 8 bases at V and 7 bases at J, with 15 bases in the middle. Germline V lookup: CDR1 MNHNS, CDR2 SASEGT. CDR3 amino acids: CASHRDPREQYF. The CDR3 DNA is TGTGCCAGCCACAGGGACCCTCGGGAGCAGTACTTC.

This clonotype came up many times. The chain is built from TRBV6-1 and TRBJ2-5; the match to TRBD1 covers 10 bases. Germline CDR1 and CDR2: MNHNS and SASEGT. V lost 10 bases and J lost 2; bases outside the gene matches: 4. The CDR3 extends over 13 amino acids. CDR3 in amino acids: CATWDRGQETQYF. CDR3 DNA: TGTGCCACCTGGGACAGGGGTCAAGAGACCCAGTACTTC.

This clonotype occurred a few times. The chain joins TRBV20-1 to TRBJ2-5; TRBD2 matches 11 bases. The V and J ends lost 3 bases and 5 bases, in that order; junction bases with no gene match: 5. Germline-derived CDR1 and CDR2 are DFQATT and SNEGSKA (reference sequence). This CDR3 comprises 14 residues. The CDR3 sequence: CSASSSGRAETQYF. The CDR3 DNA reads TGCAGTGCTAGCAGTAGCGGGAGGGCGGAGACCCAGTACTTC.

Ten or more counts support this clonotype. The V call is TRBV12-3 or TRBV12-4, the J call TRBJ1-2; no firm D call. V lost 1 base, J lost 8 bases, and 20 bases lay in between. This CDR3 spans 16 amino acids. Here the CDR3 DNA reads TGTGCCAGCAGTTTAGAAGTTCTGTCTGAGGAGGCGGGCTACACCTTC. It codes for CASSLEVLSEEAGYTF.

This clonotype was detected only a few times. The chain joins TRBV19 to TRBJ2-2; D call uncertain. This CDR3 is 15 amino acids long. V lost 2 bases and J 0 bases, leaving 7 bases between the germline ends. Per germline, CDR1 LNHDA and CDR2 SQIVND (reference sequence). Written as DNA, the CDR3 is TGTGCCAGTAGTATATCGACCGCGAACACCGGGGAGCTGTTTTTT. It translates to CASSISTANTGELFF.

Many counts were recorded for this clonotype. This sequence joins TRBV7-2 and TRBJ1-2; TRBD1 aligns across 8 bases. Germline values: CDR1 SGHTA, CDR2 FQGNSA. This CDR3 spans 17 amino acids. V lost 2 bases to trimming and J lost 4 bases; unmatched junction nucleotides: 12. CDR3 residues: CASSLRAGQGASYGYTF. The CDR3 region has the DNA TGTGCCAGCAGCTTAAGGGCCGGTCAGGGGGCGAGCTATGGCTACACCTTC. The whole variable domain, filled in from reference TRBV7-2 and TRBJ1-2, reads GAGVSQSPSNKVTEKGKDVELRCDPISGHTALYWYRQSLGQGLEFLIYFQGNSAPDKSGLPSDRFSAERTGGSVSTLTIQRTQQEDSAVYLCASSLRAGQGASYGYTFGSGTRLTVV.

At least ten counts were recorded for this clonotype. J is TRBJ2-4 and V is TRBV5-1; maybe TRBD1 (6 bases). Germline V gives CDR1 SGHRS, CDR2 YFSETQ. There are 16 residues in the CDR3. V lost 3 bases and J lost 0, with 13 bases in between. CDR3 in amino acids: CASSSEQGIAKNIQYF. For the CDR3, the DNA is TGCGCCAGCAGCTCTGAACAGGGAATAGCCAAAAACATTCAGTACTTC.

For this clonotype: The likely explanation is a read error, given a far larger clone one base away. It is unclear where the CDR3 begins or ends on the DNA, so no DNA is shown, and the CDR3 is as TCRdb lists it. The chain carries TRBV7-9 and TRBJ2-7; TRBD1 was called by the table and not checked on the DNA. From its first to its last residue, the CDR3 has 15 amino acids. In germline, CDR1 is SEHNR, CDR2 FQNEAQ (reference sequence). The CDR3: CASSFGQGSSYEQCF.

In the case of this clonotype: The CDR3 end shows no conserved phenylalanine or tryptophan, and so a read error is likely. The V and J genes are TRBV6-1 and TRBJ2-7, with D unclear. V was trimmed by 6 bases and J by 7 bases, leaving 16 bases between them. The length of the CDR3 is 13 residues. The germline CDR1 and CDR2 sequences are MNHNS and SASEGT. This CDR3 is CASSPGPGWEQYL. CDR3 nucleotides: TGTGCCAGCAGCCCCGGCCCCGGCTGGGAGCAGTACTTA.

Comment on this clonotype: Given a much more abundant clone one base away, this may be a read error. This chain joins TRBV11-2 and TRBJ2-7; D is uncertain. This CDR3 has 13 amino acids. V was clipped by 3 bases and J by 5 bases, with 11 bases between them. The germline V gene encodes CDR1 SGHAT and CDR2 FQNNGV. The CDR3 region is CASSLEYTDEQYF. CDR3 DNA: TGTGCCAGCAGCTTGGAATACACTGACGAGCAGTACTTC.

In this sample, this clonotype turned up once. This likely came from a read error, as a far larger clone is one base away. The V and J genes are TRBV12-3 or TRBV12-4 and TRBJ1-2; D remains unclear. CDR3 length: 13 amino acids. Deletions cut 2 bases from V and 1 base from J, with 5 bases between. CDR3 DNA: TGTGCCAGCAGTTTACACAGTAACTATGGCTACACCTTC. Its protein product is CASSLHSNYGYTF.